Detailed here is one T cell receptor (beta chain). Its specificity is unknown. The source of the sample is a study of beta chain features in type 1 diabetes. Study-wide background: Summed over all samples, the examined sorted cells came to 95 million to 130 million.

This CDR3 contains 14 residues. With 6 bases clipped from V and 6 bases from J, the junction kept 7 bases outside the gene matches. Germline CDR1 reads SQVTM; CDR2 reads ANQGSEA. Staining for CD45RO/CCR7/CD25/CD127/CD95/CD27 allowed sorting of CD4+ naive, central memory, regulatory and stem cell-like memory cells. As every portion of the isolated RNA was reverse transcribed, the sequencing read expressed TCRB transcripts. Data came from immunoSEQ multiplex PCR; TCRdb stores just in-frame clones and leaves some out. The sample yields under 400,000 clones, around 20% seen once. Whole-study results and caveats: Among type 1 diabetes patients, VDJ junctions had fewer insertions and more deletions.

The receptor was isolated from a woman younger than 35 in good health. Sequenced sample: naive CD4+ T cells from blood. The V and J genes are TRBV29-1 and TRBJ2-1; TRBD1 matches at 11 bases. The chain's CDR3 is CSVLKGTGGNEQFF. DNA for the CDR3: TGCAGCGTCCTAAAGGGGACAGGGGGCAATGAGCAGTTCTTC.